This T cell receptor beta chain was captured in a study of radiation and T cells in renal cell carcinoma. Study-level points and caveats: Compared with controls, irradiated tumors showed greater TCR clonality. Tumor samples were small regions of approximately 1 g.

Method: immunoSEQ multiplex PCR; TCRdb's copy keeps in-frame clones and lacks some. The sample lists about 16,000 clones, roughly 50% occurring once. This clone showed up just a few times. Its target is unknown. The germline CDR1 and CDR2 sequences are GTSNPN and SVGIG (reference sequence). The CDR3 runs 15 residues. V was trimmed by 3 bases and J by 3 bases, leaving 14 bases between them. Indicated treatment: 15 Gy SBRT to primary tumor, nephrectomy 4 weeks later. The patient's renal cell carcinoma had clear cell pathology. This sequence joins TRBV30 and TRBJ2-2; tentatively, D is TRBD2 (6 bases). This material consisted of tumor tissue, taken from a patient whose treatment included radiotherapy and nephrectomy. The sequence came from a woman aged 55-70 years with renal cell carcinoma. The CDR3 region has the DNA TGTGCCTGGAGCCCATTCGGGAGTGACACCGGGGAGCTGTTTTTT. Its translation: CAWSPFGSDTGELFF.